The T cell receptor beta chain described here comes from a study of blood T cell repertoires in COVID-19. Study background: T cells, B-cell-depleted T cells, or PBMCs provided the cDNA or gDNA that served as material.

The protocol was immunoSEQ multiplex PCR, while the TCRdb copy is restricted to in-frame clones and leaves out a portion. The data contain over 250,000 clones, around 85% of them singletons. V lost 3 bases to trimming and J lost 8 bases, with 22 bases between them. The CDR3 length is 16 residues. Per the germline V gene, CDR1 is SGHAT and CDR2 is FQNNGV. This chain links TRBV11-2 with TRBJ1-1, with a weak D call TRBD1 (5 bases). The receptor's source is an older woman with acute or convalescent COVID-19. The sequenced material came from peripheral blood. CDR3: CASSFSTRGGGTEAFF. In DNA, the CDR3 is TGTGCCAGCAGCTTTTCCACGAGAGGTGGGGGGACCGAAGCTTTCTTT.